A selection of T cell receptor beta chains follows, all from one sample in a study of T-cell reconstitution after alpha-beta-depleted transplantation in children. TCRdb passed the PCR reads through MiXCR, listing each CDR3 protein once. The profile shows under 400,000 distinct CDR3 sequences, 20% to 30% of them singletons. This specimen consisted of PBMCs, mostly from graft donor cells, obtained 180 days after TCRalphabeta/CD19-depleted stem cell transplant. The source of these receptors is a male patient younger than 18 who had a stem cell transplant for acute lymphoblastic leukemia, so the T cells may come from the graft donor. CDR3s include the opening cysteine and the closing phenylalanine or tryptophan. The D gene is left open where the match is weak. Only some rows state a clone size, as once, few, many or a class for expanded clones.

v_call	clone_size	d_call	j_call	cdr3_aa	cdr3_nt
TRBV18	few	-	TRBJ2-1	CASSPARLSSYNEQFF	TGTGCCAGCTCACCTGCCAGGTTGAGCTCCTACAATGAGCAGTTCTTC
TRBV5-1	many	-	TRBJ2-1	CASSRTGFSEQFF	TGCGCCAGCAGCCGAACAGGGTTTAGTGAGCAGTTCTTC
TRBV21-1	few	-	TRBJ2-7	CASTQGRKYEQYF	TGTGCCAGCACACAGGGGAGGAAATACGAGCAGTACTTC
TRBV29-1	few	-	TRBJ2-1	CSASPGQRTYNEQFF	TGCAGCGCCTCCCCGGGGCAGCGCACCTACAATGAGCAGTTCTTC
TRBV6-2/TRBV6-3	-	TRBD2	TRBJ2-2	CASSTAPGTSGSNRPGELFF	TGTGCCAGCAGTACGGCCCCCGGGACTAGCGGGAGTAATCGTCCCGGGGAGCTGTTTTTT
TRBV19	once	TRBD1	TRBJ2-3	CASSTQGDTQYF	TGTGCCAGTAGTACACAGGGGGATACGCAGTATTTT
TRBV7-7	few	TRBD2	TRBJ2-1	CASSAGLAQYNEQFF	TGTGCCAGCAGCGCGGGACTAGCGCAGTACAATGAGCAGTTCTTC
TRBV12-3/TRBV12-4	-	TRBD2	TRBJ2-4	CASTLWAGGAKNIQYF	TGTGCCAGCACCCTCTGGGCGGGAGGGGCCAAAAACATTCAGTACTTC
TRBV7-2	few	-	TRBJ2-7	CASSLVGGVEQYF	TGTGCCAGCAGCTTAGTGGGGGGTGTCGAGCAGTACTTC
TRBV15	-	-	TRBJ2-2	CATSRDRRTGELFF	TGTGCCACCAGCAGAGATAGGCGCACCGGGGAGCTGTTTTTT
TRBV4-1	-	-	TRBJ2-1	CASRHYNEQFF	TGCGCCAGCAGACACTACAATGAGCAGTTCTTC
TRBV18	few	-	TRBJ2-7	CASSPQPGVSSSYEQYF	TGTGCCAGCTCACCACAACCTGGGGTCTCGAGCTCCTACGAGCAGTACTTC
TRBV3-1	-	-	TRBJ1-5	CASSQDYRVGNQPQHF	TGTGCCAGCAGCCAAGACTACAGGGTGGGCAATCAGCCCCAGCATTTT
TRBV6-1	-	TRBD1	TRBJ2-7	CASSRDRGLHEQYF	TGTGCCAGCAGCAGGGACAGGGGGCTACACGAGCAGTACTTC
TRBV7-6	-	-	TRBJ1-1	CASSPGQSLLNTEAFF	TGTGCCAGCAGCCCCGGACAGAGTCTATTGAACACTGAAGCTTTCTTT
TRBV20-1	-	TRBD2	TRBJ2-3	CSASPWTSYGRDTQYF	TGCAGTGCTTCTCCATGGACTAGCTACGGGAGGGATACGCAGTATTTT
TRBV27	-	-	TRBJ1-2	CASSARGGSYTF	TGTGCCAGCAGTGCCCGGGGGGGAAGCTACACCTTC
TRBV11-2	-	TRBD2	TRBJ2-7	CASSLGPYSGNLLEQYF	TGTGCCAGCAGCTTAGGCCCCTATAGCGGGAACCTCCTCGAGCAGTACTTC
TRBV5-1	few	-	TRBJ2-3	CASSLGGTVQTDTQYF	TGCGCCAGCAGCCTTGGGGGGACAGTCCAGACAGATACGCAGTATTTT
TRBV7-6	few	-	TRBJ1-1	CASSTNRVMNTEAFF	TGTGCCAGCAGCACAAACAGGGTAATGAACACTGAAGCTTTCTTT
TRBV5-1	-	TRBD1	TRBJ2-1	CASSPGQAGLNEQFF	TGCGCCAGCAGCCCAGGACAGGCCGGGTTAAATGAGCAGTTCTTC
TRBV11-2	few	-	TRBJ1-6	CASIRGGFSSYNSPLHF	TGTGCCAGCATTAGGGGCGGGTTTAGCTCCTATAATTCACCCCTCCACTTT
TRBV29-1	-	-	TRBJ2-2	CSVPTYANTGELFF	TGCAGCGTGCCGACTTACGCGAACACCGGGGAGCTGTTTTTT
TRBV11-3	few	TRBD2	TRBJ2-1	CASSSGTNNNEQFF	TGTGCCAGCAGCTCCGGGACTAACAACAATGAGCAGTTCTTC